This TCR beta chain emerged from a study of T-cell reconstitution after alpha-beta-depleted transplantation in children. Deletions cut 4 bases from V and 0 bases from J, with 14 bases between. There are 16 residues in the CDR3. Germline lookup yields CDR1 SGHDT and CDR2 YYEEEE. Construction of the TCRbeta library involved unique molecular identifiers. TCRdb processed the PCR reads anew with MiXCR; each CDR3 protein has one entry. This table holds some 440,000 distinct CDR3 sequences, roughly 17% found once. Sequenced material: PBMCs, mostly from graft donor cells, taken 360 days after TCRalphabeta/CD19-depleted stem cell transplant. The chain has TRBV5-6 and TRBJ2-1; D is uncertain. The sequence was obtained from a boy in the first two years of life who had a stem cell transplant for Wiskott-Aldrich syndrome, so the T cells may come from the graft donor. CDR3 nucleotides: TGTGCCAGCAGCCCTCTAGGTAGGAGCTCCTACAATGAGCAGTTCTTC. It translates to CASSPLGRSSYNEQFF.